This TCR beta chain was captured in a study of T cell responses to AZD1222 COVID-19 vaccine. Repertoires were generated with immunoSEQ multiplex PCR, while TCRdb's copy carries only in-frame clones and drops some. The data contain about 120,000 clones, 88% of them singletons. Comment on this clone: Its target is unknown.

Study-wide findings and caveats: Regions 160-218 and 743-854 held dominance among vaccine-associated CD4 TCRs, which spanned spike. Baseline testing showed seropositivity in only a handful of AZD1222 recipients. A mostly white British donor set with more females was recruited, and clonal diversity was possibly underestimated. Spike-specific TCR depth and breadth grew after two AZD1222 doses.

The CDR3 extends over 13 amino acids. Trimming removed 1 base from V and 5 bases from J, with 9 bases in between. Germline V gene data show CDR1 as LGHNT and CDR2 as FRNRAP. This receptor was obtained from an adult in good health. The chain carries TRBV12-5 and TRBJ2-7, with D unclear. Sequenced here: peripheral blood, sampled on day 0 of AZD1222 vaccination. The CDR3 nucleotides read TGTGCTAGTGGTTTGGGAATCGGAGACGAGCAGTACTTC. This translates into CASGLGIGDEQYF.